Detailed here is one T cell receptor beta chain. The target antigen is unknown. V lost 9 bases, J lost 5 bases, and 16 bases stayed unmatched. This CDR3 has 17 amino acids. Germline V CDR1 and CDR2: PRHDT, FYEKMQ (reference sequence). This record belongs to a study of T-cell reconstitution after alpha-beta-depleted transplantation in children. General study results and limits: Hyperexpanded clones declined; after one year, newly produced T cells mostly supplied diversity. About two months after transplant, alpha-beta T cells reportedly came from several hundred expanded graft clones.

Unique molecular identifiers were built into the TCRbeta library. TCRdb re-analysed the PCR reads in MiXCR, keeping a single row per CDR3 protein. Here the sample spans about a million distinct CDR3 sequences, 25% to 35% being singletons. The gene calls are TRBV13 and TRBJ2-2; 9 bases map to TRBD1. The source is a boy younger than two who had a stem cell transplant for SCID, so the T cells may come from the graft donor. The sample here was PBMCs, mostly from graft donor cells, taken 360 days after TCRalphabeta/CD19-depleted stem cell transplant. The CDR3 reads CARSPSPSGQGTGELFF. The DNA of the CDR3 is TGTGCCAGGAGCCCAAGCCCCTCGGGACAGGGTACCGGGGAGCTGTTTTTT.